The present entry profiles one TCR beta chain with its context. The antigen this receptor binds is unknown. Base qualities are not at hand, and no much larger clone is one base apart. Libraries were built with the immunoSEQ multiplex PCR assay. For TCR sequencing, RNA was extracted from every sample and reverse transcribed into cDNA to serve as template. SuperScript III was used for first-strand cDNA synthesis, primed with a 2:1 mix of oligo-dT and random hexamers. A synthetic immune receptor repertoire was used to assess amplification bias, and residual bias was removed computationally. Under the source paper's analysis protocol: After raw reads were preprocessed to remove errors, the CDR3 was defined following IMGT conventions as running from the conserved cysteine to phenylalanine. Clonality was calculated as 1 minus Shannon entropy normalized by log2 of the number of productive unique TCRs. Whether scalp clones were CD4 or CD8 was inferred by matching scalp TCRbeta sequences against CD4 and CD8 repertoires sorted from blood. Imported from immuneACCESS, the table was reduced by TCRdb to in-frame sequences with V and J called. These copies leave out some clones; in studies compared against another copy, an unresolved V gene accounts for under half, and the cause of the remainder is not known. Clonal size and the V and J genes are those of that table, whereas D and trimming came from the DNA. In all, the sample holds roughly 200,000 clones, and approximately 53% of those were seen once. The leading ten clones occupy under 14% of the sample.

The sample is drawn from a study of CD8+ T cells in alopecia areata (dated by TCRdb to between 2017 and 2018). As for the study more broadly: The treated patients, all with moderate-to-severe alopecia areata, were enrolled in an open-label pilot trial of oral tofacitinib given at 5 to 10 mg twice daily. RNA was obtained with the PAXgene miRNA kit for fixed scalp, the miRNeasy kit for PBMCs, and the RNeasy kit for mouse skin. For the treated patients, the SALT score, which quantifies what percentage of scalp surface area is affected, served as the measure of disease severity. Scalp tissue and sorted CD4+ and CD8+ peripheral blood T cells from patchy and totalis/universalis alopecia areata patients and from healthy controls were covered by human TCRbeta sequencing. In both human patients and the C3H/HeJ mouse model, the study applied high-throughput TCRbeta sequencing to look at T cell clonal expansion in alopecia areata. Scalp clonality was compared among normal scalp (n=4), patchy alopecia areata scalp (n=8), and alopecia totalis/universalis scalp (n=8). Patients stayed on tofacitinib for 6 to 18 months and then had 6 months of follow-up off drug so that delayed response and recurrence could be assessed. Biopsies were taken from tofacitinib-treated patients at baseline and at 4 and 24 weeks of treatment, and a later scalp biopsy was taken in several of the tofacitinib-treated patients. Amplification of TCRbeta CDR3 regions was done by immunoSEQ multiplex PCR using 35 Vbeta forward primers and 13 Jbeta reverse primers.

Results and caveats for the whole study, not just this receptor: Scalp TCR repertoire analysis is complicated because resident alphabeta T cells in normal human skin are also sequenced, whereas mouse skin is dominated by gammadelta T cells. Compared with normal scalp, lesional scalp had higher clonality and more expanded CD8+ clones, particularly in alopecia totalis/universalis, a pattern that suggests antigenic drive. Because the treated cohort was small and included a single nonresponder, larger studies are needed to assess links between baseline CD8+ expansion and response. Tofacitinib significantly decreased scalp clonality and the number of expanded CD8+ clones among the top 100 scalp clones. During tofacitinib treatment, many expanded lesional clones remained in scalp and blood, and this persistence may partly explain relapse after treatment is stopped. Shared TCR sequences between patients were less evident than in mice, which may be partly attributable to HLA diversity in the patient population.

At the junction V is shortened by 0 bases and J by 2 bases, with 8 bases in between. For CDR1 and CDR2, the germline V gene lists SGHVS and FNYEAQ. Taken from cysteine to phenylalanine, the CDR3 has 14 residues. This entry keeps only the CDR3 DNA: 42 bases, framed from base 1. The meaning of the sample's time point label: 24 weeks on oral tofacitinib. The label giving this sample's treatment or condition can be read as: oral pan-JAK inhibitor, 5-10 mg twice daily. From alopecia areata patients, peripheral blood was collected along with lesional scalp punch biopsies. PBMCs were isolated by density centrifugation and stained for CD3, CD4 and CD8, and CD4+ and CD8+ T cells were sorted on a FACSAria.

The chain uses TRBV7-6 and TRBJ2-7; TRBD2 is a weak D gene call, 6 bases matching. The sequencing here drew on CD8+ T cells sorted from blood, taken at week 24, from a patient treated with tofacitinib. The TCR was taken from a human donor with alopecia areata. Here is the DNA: TGTGCCAGCAGCTTAGCGGAGGGGACCTACGAGCAGTACTTC. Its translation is CASSLAEGTYEQYF.